Listed here are 3 T cell receptor beta chains from one sample, sequenced in a study of blood T cells in healthy people across ages. Combining a sample-barcoded 5' primer with a J-beta primer mix, a second PCR ran for roughly 7 to 12 cycles. TCRdb re-called the 5' RACE reads with MiXCR, one entry per CDR3 protein. This table has around 1,700,000 distinct CDR3 sequences, approximately 30% appearing once. Sequenced sample: blood. These receptors were taken from a woman between 25 and 40 years old in good health.

V and J are TRBV7-9 and TRBJ1-5; TRBD1 might be the D (6 bases). The germline gives CDR1 SEHNR, CDR2 FQNEAQ (reference sequence). Trimming removed 5 bases at V and 3 bases at J, with 14 bases between. The CDR3 has 15 amino acids. CDR3 coding DNA: TGTGCCAGCAGCCCGGGGGGGGCTTACAATCAGCCCCAGCATTTT. Protein: CASSPGGAYNQPQHF.

This clonotype was seen only a few times. V usage is TRBV6-5 and J usage is TRBJ1-1; D is unclear. CDR3 length equals 14 residues. V shed 2 bases and J shed 6 bases, with 13 bases lying between them. Germline lookup yields CDR1 MNHEY and CDR2 SVGAGI. The CDR3, as DNA: TGTGCCAGCAGTTACAAGGGTTCGAGGGCTGAAGCTTTCTTT. This codes for CASSYKGSRAEAFF.

This clonotype has just a few counts. The chain uses TRBV7-2 and TRBJ2-7; 11 bases line up with TRBD1. J lost 6 bases, V lost 5 bases, and 12 bases had no gene match. CDR3 length equals 16 residues. The V gene's germline CDR1 is SGHTA and CDR2 FQGNSA. In nucleotides, the CDR3 is TGTGCCAGCAGCCAGGACAGGGGGCGCAGTGGAATCGAGCAGTACTTC. Its translation: CASSQDRGRSGIEQYF.